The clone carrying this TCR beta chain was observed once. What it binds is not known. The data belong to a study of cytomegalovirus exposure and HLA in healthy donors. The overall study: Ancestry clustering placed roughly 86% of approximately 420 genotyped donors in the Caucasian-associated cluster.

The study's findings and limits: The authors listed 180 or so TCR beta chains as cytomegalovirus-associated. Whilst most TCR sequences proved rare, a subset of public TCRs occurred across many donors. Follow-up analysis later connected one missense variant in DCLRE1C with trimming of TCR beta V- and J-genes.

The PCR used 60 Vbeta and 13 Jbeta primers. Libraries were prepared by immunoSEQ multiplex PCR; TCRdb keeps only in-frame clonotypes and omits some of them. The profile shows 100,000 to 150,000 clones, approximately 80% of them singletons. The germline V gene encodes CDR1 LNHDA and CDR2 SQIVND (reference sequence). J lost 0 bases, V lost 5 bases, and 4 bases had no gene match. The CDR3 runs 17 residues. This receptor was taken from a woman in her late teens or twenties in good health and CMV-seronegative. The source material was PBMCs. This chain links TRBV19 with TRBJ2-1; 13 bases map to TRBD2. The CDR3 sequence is CASSSRTSGSSYNEQFF. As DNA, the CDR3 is TGTGCCAGTAGTTCGCGGACTAGCGGGAGCTCCTACAATGAGCAGTTCTTC.